A selection of T cell receptor beta chains follows, all from one sample in a study of spatial heterogeneity in lung cancer. TCRdb fed the 5' RACE reads into MiXCR, producing one record per CDR3 protein. Of about 9,700 distinct CDR3 sequences listed, around 9.3% are singletons. The material was lung tumor tissue, obtained at surgery. Source of these receptors: a female donor with early-stage non-small cell lung cancer. CDR3s include the opening cysteine and the closing phenylalanine or tryptophan. A D gene is named only where the DNA matches it firmly. Size values are once, few and many counts, or a class for expanded clones, and some rows have none.

TRBV3-1,TRBD1,TRBJ1-2,few,TGTGCCAGCAGCAGACAGGGGGCGCGAGTCTATGGCTACACCTTC,CASSRQGARVYGYTF
TRBV7-2,NA,TRBJ2-3,large,TGTGCCAGCAGTAGTGCCGATACGCAGTATTTT,CASSSADTQYF
TRBV4-2,NA,TRBJ2-1,few,TGTGCCAGCAGCCAAGGGATGGGGGGGCCGATTGATGAGCAGTTCTTC,CASSQGMGGPIDEQFF
TRBV29-1,TRBD1,TRBJ2-6,few,TGCAGCGCCGGGACAGGCTCTGGGGCCAACGTCCTGACTTTC,CSAGTGSGANVLTF
TRBV29-1,TRBD1,TRBJ2-1,few,TGCACAACGGACAGGGGGGATAGCAATGAGCAGTTCTTC,CTTDRGDSNEQFF
TRBV5-8,NA,TRBJ2-2,many,TGTGCCAGCAGCTTGCTGGGCTTGAACACCGGGGAGCTGTTTTTT,CASSLLGLNTGELFF
TRBV27,NA,TRBJ2-3,many,TGTGCCAGCAGTTCCCTAGGCACAGATACGCAGTATTTT,CASSSLGTDTQYF
TRBV12-3/TRBV12-4,TRBD1,TRBJ1-5,medium-sized,TGTGCCAGCAGTTTTACAGGGGGTATCAATCAGCCCCAGCATTTT,CASSFTGGINQPQHF
TRBV2,TRBD1,TRBJ2-2,few,TGTGCCAGCAGTTTTCCGGGACAGGGTCCACAGGCGGAGCTGTTTTTT,CASSFPGQGPQAELFF
TRBV11-2,NA,TRBJ2-2,many,TGTGCCAGCAGCCAAATCGGGGCGAGGACCGGGGAGCTTTTTTTT,CASSQIGARTGELFF
TRBV12-3/TRBV12-4,NA,TRBJ1-2,medium-sized,TGTGCCAGCAGTTTAAATCGGGGGTATGGCTACACCTTC,CASSLNRGYGYTF
TRBV27,NA,TRBJ1-1,medium-sized,TGTGCCAGCAGTACAACTCTCTCCAGTGGAGGCACTGAAGCTTTCTTT,CASSTTLSSGGTEAFF
TRBV28,NA,TRBJ2-2,NA,TGTGCCAGCCGCGGCACGAACACCGGGGAGCTGTTTTTT,CASRGTNTGELFF
TRBV29-1,NA,TRBJ1-1,NA,TGCAGCGTTGAGAGGGAAGAAGCTTTCTTT,CSVEREEAFF
TRBV4-2,NA,TRBJ2-1,medium-sized,TGTGCCAAACAATTCCAGCGGGTTCCGGCGATGCCATACAATGAGCAGTTCTTC,CAKQFQRVPAMPYNEQFF
TRBV5-1,NA,TRBJ1-1,many,TGCGCCAGCAGTTCGGTTGGTTCAACTGAAGCTTTCTTT,CASSSVGSTEAFF
TRBV28,NA,TRBJ2-7,NA,TGTGCCAGCAGTTTACATGACGAGCAGTACTTC,CASSLHDEQYF
TRBV7-2,NA,TRBJ2-1,NA,TGTGCCAGCAGCTTAGGCAGGGACAATGAGCAGTTCTTC,CASSLGRDNEQFF
TRBV20-1,TRBD2,TRBJ2-3,many,TGCAGTGCTAGGGGTAGCGGGGGTGTCACAGATACGCAGTATTTT,CSARGSGGVTDTQYF
TRBV6-1,NA,TRBJ1-1,many,TGTGCCAGCAGGTTCTTAACATCTGAAGCTTTCTTT,CASRFLTSEAFF
TRBV18,TRBD2,TRBJ2-7,few,TGTGCCAGCTCACCCCAGGACGGGAGGTACGAGCAGTACTTC,CASSPQDGRYEQYF
TRBV23-1,NA,TRBJ2-7,medium-sized,TGCGCCAGCAGTCAATTCTCTCGCCGTACCTACGAGCAGTACTTC,CASSQFSRRTYEQYF
TRBV7-2,NA,TRBJ1-3,medium-sized,TGTGCCAGCAGCAAAACACAGGGCGCCTCTGGAAACACCATATATTTT,CASSKTQGASGNTIYF
TRBV5-1,NA,TRBJ2-3,NA,TGCGTCAGCAGCTTGACCACAGATACGCAGTATTTT,CVSSLTTDTQYF
TRBV5-1,NA,TRBJ1-4,many,TGCGCCAGCAGCTTGGAAGTAAGGGGCGGTAATGAAAAACTGTTTTTT,CASSLEVRGGNEKLFF
TRBV7-6,NA,TRBJ1-4,many,TGTGCCAGCAGCTCAGGGGTCAGGGAAATAACCGGTGAAAAACTGTTTTTT,CASSSGVREITGEKLFF
TRBV29-1,NA,TRBJ2-1,NA,TGCAGCGCTGAACAGGGCAAAAATGAGCAGTTCTTC,CSAEQGKNEQFF
TRBV10-3,NA,TRBJ2-7,NA,TGTGCCATCGGGATACAGGGCTACGAGCAGTACTTC,CAIGIQGYEQYF
TRBV5-1,NA,TRBJ2-1,medium-sized,TGCGCCAGCAGCTCAGCAGGACACCACAATGAGCAGTTCTTC,CASSSAGHHNEQFF
TRBV7-8,TRBD2,TRBJ2-3,many,TGTGCCAGCAGCCGTCAACTAGCGGGGATGGATACGCAGTATTTT,CASSRQLAGMDTQYF
TRBV6-2/TRBV6-3,TRBD2,TRBJ2-3,medium-sized,TGTGCCAGCAGTTTGAATAGCGGGGGTTCTACGCAGTATTTT,CASSLNSGGSTQYF
TRBV6-1,TRBD1,TRBJ2-7,few,TGTGCCAGCAGTATCTCGGGACAGCTTTACGAGCAGTACTTC,CASSISGQLYEQYF
TRBV5-5,NA,TRBJ2-7,many,TGTGCCAGCAGCTTTCTCCCCTCCTACGAGCAGTACTTC,CASSFLPSYEQYF
TRBV19,TRBD1,TRBJ1-2,medium-sized,TGTGCCAGTAGTGGGACAGCCTATGGCTACACCTTC,CASSGTAYGYTF
TRBV9,TRBD1,TRBJ1-6,many,TGTGCCAGCAGCGTAGCCGGGACAGGGGAAGAGTGGCGGAATTCACCCCTCCACTTT,CASSVAGTGEEWRNSPLHF
TRBV7-8,TRBD1,TRBJ2-7,many,TGTGCCAGCAGCTTAGCTGCAGGGGGCGGCGAGCAGTACTTC,CASSLAAGGGEQYF
TRBV2,NA,TRBJ1-2,NA,TGTGCCAGCAGTGAAAAGGGACAAATTTATGGCTACACCTTC,CASSEKGQIYGYTF
TRBV29-1,NA,TRBJ1-3,NA,TGCAGCGTTGTTTCGGGGGTCGAAAACACCATATATTTT,CSVVSGVENTIYF
TRBV20-1,TRBD1,TRBJ2-7,NA,TGCAGTGCCTCGGACAGGGGCTACGAGCAGTACTTC,CSASDRGYEQYF
TRBV29-1,NA,TRBJ1-5,NA,TGCAGCGTAGCAGGGTTGGGTTCGGATCAGCCCCAGCATTTT,CSVAGLGSDQPQHF
TRBV12-3/TRBV12-4,NA,TRBJ1-6,many,TGTGCCAGCAGTTTATCGGCGGGATCACCCCTCCACTTT,CASSLSAGSPLHF
TRBV29-1,NA,TRBJ2-5,few,TGCAGCGTTTTCCCATTCGAAGATACTCAAGAGACCCAGTACTTC,CSVFPFEDTQETQYF
TRBV19,NA,TRBJ2-5,few,TGTGCCAGTAGTAGCGGACAGCTCCACCTCCAAGAGACCCAGTACTTC,CASSSGQLHLQETQYF
TRBV7-9,TRBD1,TRBJ2-1,NA,TGTGCCAGCAGCTTAGGGACAGGCTACAATGAGCAGTTCTTC,CASSLGTGYNEQFF
TRBV20-1,TRBD2,TRBJ2-3,many,TGCAGTGCTGCGAAGTGGGCTAGCGGGGGGGCCGAGGGCACAGACACGCAGTATTTT,CSAAKWASGGAEGTDTQYF
TRBV7-2,TRBD2,TRBJ2-3,medium-sized,TGTGCCAGCAGCTCCCTTTACCGACTAGCGGGGGGGCGGGGCACAGATACGCAGTATTTT,CASSSLYRLAGGRGTDTQYF
TRBV12-3/TRBV12-4,TRBD1,TRBJ1-1,many,TGTGCCAGCAGTTTCCATCCTCAGGGGGAGGCTTTCTTT,CASSFHPQGEAFF
TRBV28,NA,TRBJ1-6,NA,TGTGCCAGCGTATCACCCTGGGGCAGTGAACGATCACCCCTCCACTTT,CASVSPWGSERSPLHF
TRBV12-3/TRBV12-4,TRBD1,TRBJ2-3,many,TGTGCCAGCAACCGGGACAGGGGCACAGATACGCAGTATTTT,CASNRDRGTDTQYF
TRBV28,NA,TRBJ1-5,NA,TGTGCCAGCAGACCATCCCGGGGGGGCACGAATAGCAATCAGCCCCAGCATTTT,CASRPSRGGTNSNQPQHF